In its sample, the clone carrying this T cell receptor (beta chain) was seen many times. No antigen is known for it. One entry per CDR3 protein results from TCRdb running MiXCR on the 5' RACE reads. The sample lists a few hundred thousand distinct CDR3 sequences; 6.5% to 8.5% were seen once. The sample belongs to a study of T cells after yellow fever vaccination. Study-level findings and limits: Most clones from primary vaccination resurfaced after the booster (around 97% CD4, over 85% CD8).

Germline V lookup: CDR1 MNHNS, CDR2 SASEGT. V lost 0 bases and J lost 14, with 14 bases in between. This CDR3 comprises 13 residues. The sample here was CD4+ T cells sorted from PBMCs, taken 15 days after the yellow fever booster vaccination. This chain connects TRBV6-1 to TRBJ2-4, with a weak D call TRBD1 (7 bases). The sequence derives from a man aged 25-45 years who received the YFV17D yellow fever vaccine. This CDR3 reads CASSEAARGAKYF. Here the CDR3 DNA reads TGTGCCAGCAGTGAAGCGGCCAGGGGGGCTAAGTACTTC.